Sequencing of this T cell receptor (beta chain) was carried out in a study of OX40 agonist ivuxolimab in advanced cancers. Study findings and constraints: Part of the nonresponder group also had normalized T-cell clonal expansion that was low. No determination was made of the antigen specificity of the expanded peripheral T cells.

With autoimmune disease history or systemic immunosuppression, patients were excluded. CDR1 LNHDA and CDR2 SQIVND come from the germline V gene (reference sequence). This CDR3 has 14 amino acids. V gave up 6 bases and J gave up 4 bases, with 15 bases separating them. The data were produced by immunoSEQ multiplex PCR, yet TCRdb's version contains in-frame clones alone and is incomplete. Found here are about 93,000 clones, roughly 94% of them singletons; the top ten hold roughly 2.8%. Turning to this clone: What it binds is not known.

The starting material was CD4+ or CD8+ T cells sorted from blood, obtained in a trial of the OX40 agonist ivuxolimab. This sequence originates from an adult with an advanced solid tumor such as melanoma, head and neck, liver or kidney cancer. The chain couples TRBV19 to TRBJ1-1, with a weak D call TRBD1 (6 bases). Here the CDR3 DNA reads TGTGCCAGTAGCCTCAGGGGCGTAAGCACTGAAGCTTTCTTT. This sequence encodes CASSLRGVSTEAFF.